The clone carrying this TCR beta chain showed up many times. What it recognizes is unknown. Combining a sample-barcoded 5' primer with a J-beta primer mix, a second PCR ran for roughly 6 to 12 cycles. A template-switch adaptor containing 12 random nucleotides labeled each cDNA molecule. Using its own MiXCR run on the 5' RACE reads, TCRdb lists one record per CDR3 protein. The data hold more than 800,000 distinct CDR3 sequences, with 29% observed a single time. This entry is derived from a study of blood T cells in healthy people across ages. Notes on the study in general: PBMCs were not sorted, which prevented a conclusive comparison of naive versus antigen-experienced cells. Across the age range, TCR beta diversity per million T cells fell in a roughly linear way.

CDR1 and CDR2 (germline): GTSNPN, SVGIG (reference sequence). V was cut by 5 bases and J by 2 bases, with 9 bases left in between. This CDR3 is built from 12 residues. The sequence was obtained from a woman aged 80 or older in good health. The source material was blood. V is TRBV30 and J is TRBJ1-2, with D unresolved. CDR3 region: CAWLHWNYGYTF. The CDR3 region has the DNA TGTGCCTGGTTGCACTGGAACTATGGCTACACCTTC.